The present T cell receptor (beta chain) was sequenced within a study of cytotoxic CD8 clonotypes in ibrutinib-treated CLL. Turning to the study itself: Partial responders approximately 24, complete 2; some 12 progressed and roughly 15 stayed in remission by median roughly 73 months.

Study findings and constraints: Clonality, elevated at ibrutinib response, dropped back toward baseline at progression. Private clonotypes, not public ones, expanded at ibrutinib response.

The CDR3 is made up of 16 amino acids. Germline values: CDR1 LGHNA, CDR2 YSLEER. V shed 1 base and J shed 6 bases, with 17 bases lying between them. Assay used: immunoSEQ multiplex PCR; TCRdb lists only in-frame clones, some missing. The repertoire consists of 300,000 to 350,000 clones, with roughly 85% occurring once and the leading ten covering over 5%. In regard to this clone: Its antigen is unidentified.

Material: PBMCs, obtained before ibrutinib treatment. V and J are TRBV4-3 and TRBJ2-3; D perhaps matches TRBD2 (6 bases). The TCR was taken from a human donor with chronic lymphocytic leukemia. CDR3 in DNA: TGCGCCAGCAGCCAAGTATCCGGGAGTCAGGTGGATACGCAGTATTTT. Residues: CASSQVSGSQVDTQYF.